This paragraph covers one T cell receptor beta chain sequence. The antigen is undetermined. These data originate in a study of vaccination effects on CD4 cells after COVID-19. Overall study context: Samples from a couple of convalescent patients were given 16 days and one week before vaccination. Study-level findings and limits: Newly vaccine-induced clones made up most of the convalescents' post-vaccine spike-reactive clones.

CDR3 length equals 14 residues. Germline CDR1 is MNHEY and CDR2 is SVGAGI. V lost 6 bases and J lost 0, with 9 bases in between. Expansion of antigen-specific CD4+ T cells with viral peptide pools was carried out by the ViraFEST assay before sequencing. Researchers isolated CD4+ T cells once less than 13 days of culture had elapsed. This person's SARS-CoV-2 infection, confirmed by PCR, occurred between March and December 2020. Serving as negative control culture was an HIV-1 Nef peptide pool. Cells had half their medium changed to IL-2 medium on days 3 and 7. Profiling relied on immunoSEQ multiplex PCR, and the TCRdb table lists in-frame clones only, not all of them. Of 70,000 or so clones listed, roughly two thirds are singletons.

The specimen was CD4+ T cells from PBMCs cultured with HIV peptides, collected before COVID-19 vaccination. The subset denotes: HIV-1 Nef peptide pool negative control/reference culture. The source is a human donor who had a prior SARS-CoV-2 infection. The V call is TRBV6-5, the J call TRBJ1-3, with D uncertain. The DNA of the CDR3 is TGTGCCAGCAGGATCACCCCCTCTGGAAACACCATATATTTT. Encoded protein: CASRITPSGNTIYF.